Listed below are T cell receptor beta chains from one sample, sequenced in a study of T cell responses to AZD1222 COVID-19 vaccine. The table came from immunoSEQ multiplex PCR; TCRdb's copy has only in-frame clones and leaves some out. In the table there are over 65,000 clones, about nine tenths of which are singletons. The source material was peripheral blood, sampled on day 0 of AZD1222 vaccination. These receptors were collected from an adult in good health. Each CDR3 is given with its conserved first and last residue. Fields, in order: J gene, D gene, V gene, CDR3 DNA, CDR3 protein. A D gene is named only where the DNA matches it firmly.

J: TRBJ2-3; D: TRBD1; V: TRBV2; DNA: TGTGCCAGCAGTGAAGTGGGGACAGGGGATAATACGCAGTATTTT; CDR3: CASSEVGTGDNTQYF
J: TRBJ2-5; D: NA; V: TRBV6-1; DNA: TGTGCCAGCAGTGAAGCGGTTCAGGGGACCCAGTACTTC; CDR3: CASSEAVQGTQYF
J: TRBJ1-5; D: TRBD1; V: TRBV5-1; DNA: TGCGCCAGCAGCCCATCGGACAGGAACAATCAGCCCCAGCATTTT; CDR3: CASSPSDRNNQPQHF
J: TRBJ2-7; D: NA; V: TRBV18; DNA: TGTGCCAGCTCAGGACAGCCCACCTACGAGCAGTACTTC; CDR3: CASSGQPTYEQYF
J: TRBJ1-2; D: TRBD1; V: TRBV19; DNA: TGTGCCAGTAGTCCTACCAGGGACAGGGCAGCCACCTTC; CDR3: CASSPTRDRAATF
J: TRBJ2-7; D: NA; V: TRBV7-8; DNA: TGTGCCAGCAGCCGGGATCGACGGAGCTCCTACGAGCAGTACTTC; CDR3: CASSRDRRSSYEQYF
J: TRBJ2-3; D: NA; V: TRBV7-3; DNA: TGTGCCAGCAGCTTAGGGGCTGCCGCCGATACGCAGTATTTT; CDR3: CASSLGAAADTQYF
J: TRBJ1-2; D: NA; V: TRBV6-5; DNA: TGTGCCAGCAGTTACGCCAGGGAAGGCTCTGGCTACACCTTC; CDR3: CASSYAREGSGYTF
J: TRBJ2-1; D: NA; V: TRBV2; DNA: TGTGCCAGCAGTGTCTCCAGATACAATGAGCAGTTCTTC; CDR3: CASSVSRYNEQFF
J: TRBJ1-2; D: TRBD1; V: TRBV25-1; DNA: TGTGCCAGCAGGGGGACAGGGAATTCTTATGGCTACACCTTC; CDR3: CASRGTGNSYGYTF
J: TRBJ2-1; D: TRBD1; V: TRBV4-1; DNA: TGCGCCAGCAGCCAAGAGACCGGGACAGGGTTAACTGAGCAGTTCTTC; CDR3: CASSQETGTGLTEQFF